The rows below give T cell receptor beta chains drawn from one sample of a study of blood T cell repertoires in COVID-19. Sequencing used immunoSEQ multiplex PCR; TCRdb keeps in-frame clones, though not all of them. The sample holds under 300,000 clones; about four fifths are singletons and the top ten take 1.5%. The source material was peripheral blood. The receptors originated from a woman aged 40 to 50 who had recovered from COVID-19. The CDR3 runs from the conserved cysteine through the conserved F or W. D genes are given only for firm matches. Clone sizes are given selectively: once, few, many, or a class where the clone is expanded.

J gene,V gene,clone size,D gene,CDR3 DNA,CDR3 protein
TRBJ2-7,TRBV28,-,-,TGTGCCAGCACTTCGGGGGTGTACGAGCAGTACTTC,CASTSGVYEQYF
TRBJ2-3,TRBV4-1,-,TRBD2,TGCGCCAGCAGCCACACTAGCGGGGGGGGAGATACGCAGTATTTT,CASSHTSGGGDTQYF
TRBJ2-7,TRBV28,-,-,TGTGCCAGCAGTTTATGGTCGGGGAAGCGGCGGAACGAGCAGTACTTC,CASSLWSGKRRNEQYF
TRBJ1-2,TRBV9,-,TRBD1,TGTGCCAGCAGCGTAGAGGGACAGGGGGTTGGCTACACCTTC,CASSVEGQGVGYTF
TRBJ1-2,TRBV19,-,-,TGTGCCAGTAGCTCCAGCGGCTATGGCTACACCTTC,CASSSSGYGYTF
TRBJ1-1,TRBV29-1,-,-,TGCAGCGGCTTAGAGAACACTGAAGCTTTCTTT,CSGLENTEAFF
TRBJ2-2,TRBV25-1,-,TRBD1,TGTGCCAGCAGCGCTGGACAGGGAGACACCGGGGAGCTGTTTTTT,CASSAGQGDTGELFF
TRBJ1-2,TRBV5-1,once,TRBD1,TGCGCCAGCAGCGCGGGGACAGGGGGCGCGGGGGACTATGGCTACACCTTC,CASSAGTGGAGDYGYTF
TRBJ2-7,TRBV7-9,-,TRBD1,TGTGCCAGCAGCTTAGCGTTGAAGCTACAGGGGAATAGTTACGAGCAGTACTTC,CASSLALKLQGNSYEQYF
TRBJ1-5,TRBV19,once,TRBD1,TGTGCCAGTTCGGACAGGGGCGGCAATCAGCCCCAGCATTTT,CASSDRGGNQPQHF
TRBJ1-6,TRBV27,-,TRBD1,TGTGCCAGCTGGACAGGCTATAATTCACCCCTCCACTTT,CASWTGYNSPLHF
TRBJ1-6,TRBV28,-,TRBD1,TGTGCCAGCAGTTTAATTGGACAGGGAGGTTCACCCCTCCACTTT,CASSLIGQGGSPLHF
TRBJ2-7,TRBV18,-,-,TGTGCCAGCTCACCAGGCGGGGGCTCCCTCTACGAGCAGTACTTC,CASSPGGGSLYEQYF
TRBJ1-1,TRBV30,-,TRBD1,TGTGCCTGGAGTGTACCCGGGACAGGGCCCTACACTGAAGCTTTCTTT,CAWSVPGTGPYTEAFF
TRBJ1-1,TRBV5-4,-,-,TGTGCCAGCAGCTTTGGGGAAGGACAGCCGACGAACACTGAAGCTTTCTTT,CASSFGEGQPTNTEAFF
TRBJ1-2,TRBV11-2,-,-,TGTGCCAGCAGCTTTTTCGGAGGGGTCGGCTATGGCTACACCTTC,CASSFFGGVGYGYTF
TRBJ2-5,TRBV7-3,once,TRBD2,TGTGCCAGCAGCCGGGTTGTCGCAGCGGGGAGGGAGACCCAGTACTTC,CASSRVVAAGRETQYF
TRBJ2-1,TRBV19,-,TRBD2,TGTGCCAGTACCAGACTAGCGGGGTATGAGCAGTTCTTC,CASTRLAGYEQFF
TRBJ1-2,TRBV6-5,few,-,TGTGCCAGCAGTTACTCGTTTACAGGGAATGGCTACACCTTC,CASSYSFTGNGYTF
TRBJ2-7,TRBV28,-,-,TGTGCCAGCAGGCAGCAAGGACTTCGCTACGAGCAGTACTTC,CASRQQGLRYEQYF
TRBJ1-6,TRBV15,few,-,TGTGCCACCAGTCGGGGTCGAAATTCACCCCTCCACTTT,CATSRGRNSPLHF
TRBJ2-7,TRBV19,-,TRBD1,TGTGCCAGTAGTTCCCGACAGGGGGCTTCCTACGAGCAGTACTTC,CASSSRQGASYEQYF
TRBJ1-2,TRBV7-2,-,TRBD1,TGTGCCAGCAGCTTCGGACAGGGGAGGGGCTATGGCTACACCTTC,CASSFGQGRGYGYTF
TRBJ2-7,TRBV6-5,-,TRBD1,TGTGCCAGCAGGGGGACAGTCTACGAGCAGTACTTC,CASRGTVYEQYF
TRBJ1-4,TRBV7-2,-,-,TGTGCCAGCAGCTTAGTAGAGGGGGTCGGGGAAAAACTGTTTTTT,CASSLVEGVGEKLFF
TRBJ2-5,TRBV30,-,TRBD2,TGTGCCTGGAGTGTATGGGGAGGGGAGACCCAGTACTTC,CAWSVWGGETQYF
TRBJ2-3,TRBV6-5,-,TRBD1,TGTGCCAGCTCCGAAGGGGGCGATACGCAGTATTTT,CASSEGGDTQYF
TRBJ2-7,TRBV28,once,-,TGTGCCAGCAGTTTAGGTAGTTACGAGCAGTACTTC,CASSLGSYEQYF
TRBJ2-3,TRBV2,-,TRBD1,TGTGCCAGCAGTGAACCCGGGACAGGGGGCGCAGATACGCAGTATTTT,CASSEPGTGGADTQYF
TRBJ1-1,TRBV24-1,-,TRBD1,TGTGCCACCAGTGAAACAGGGGCGAGCACTGAAGCTTTCTTT,CATSETGASTEAFF
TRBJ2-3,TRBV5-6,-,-,TGTGCCAGCAGCTTGAGCAGGGCCACAAATACGCAGTATTTT,CASSLSRATNTQYF
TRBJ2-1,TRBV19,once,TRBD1,TGTGCCAGTACTAGGACAGGGGATCTCAATGAGCAGTTCTTC,CASTRTGDLNEQFF
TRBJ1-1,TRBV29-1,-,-,TGCAGCGTTGAACGGGTTTTCCCGAACACTGAAGCTTTCTTT,CSVERVFPNTEAFF
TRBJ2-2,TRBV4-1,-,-,TGCGCCAGCAGCCAGGGGAGGGGGTTCACCGGGGAGCTGTTTTTT,CASSQGRGFTGELFF
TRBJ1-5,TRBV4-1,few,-,TGCGCCAGCAGCCAGCAACAGGTCAATCAGCCCCAGCATTTT,CASSQQQVNQPQHF
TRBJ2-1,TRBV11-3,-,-,TGTGCCAGCAGCCCCCAGGGCCCCTACAATGAGCAGTTCTTC,CASSPQGPYNEQFF
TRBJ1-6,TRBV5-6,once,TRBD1,TGTGCCAGCAGCCGGACAGGGCTTTTTTCACCCCTCCACTTT,CASSRTGLFSPLHF
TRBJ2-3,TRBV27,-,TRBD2,TGTGCCAGCAGGACAATTAGCGGGGGGGCTAACACAGATACGCAGTATTTT,CASRTISGGANTDTQYF
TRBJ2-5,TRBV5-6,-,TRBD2,TGTGCCAGCAGCTTGCCCGGGGGGAAAGAGACCCAGTACTTC,CASSLPGGKETQYF
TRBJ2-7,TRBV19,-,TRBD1,TGTGCCAGTAGATCAACCGGGACAGCCAACGAGCAGTACTTC,CASRSTGTANEQYF
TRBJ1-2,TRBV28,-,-,TGTGCCAGTCTTGAAGGACCTGCGGGATATGGCTACACCTTC,CASLEGPAGYGYTF
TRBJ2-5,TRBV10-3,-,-,TGTGCCATCAAGGTGGCAGGGGAAGAGACCCAGTACTTC,CAIKVAGEETQYF
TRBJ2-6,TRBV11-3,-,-,TGTGCCAGCAGCCCTAGCTTCAGCTCTGGGGCCAACGTCCTGACTTTC,CASSPSFSSGANVLTF
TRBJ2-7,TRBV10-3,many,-,TGTGCCATCAGTGAAAGGTGGGGGCCATCCTACGAGCAGTACTTC,CAISERWGPSYEQYF
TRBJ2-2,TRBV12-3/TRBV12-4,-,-,TGTGCCAGCACCCTATTCAACACCGGGGAGCTGTTTTTT,CASTLFNTGELFF
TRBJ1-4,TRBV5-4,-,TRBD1,TGTGCCAGCAGCTCGGGACAGTATAATGAAAAACTGTTTTTT,CASSSGQYNEKLFF
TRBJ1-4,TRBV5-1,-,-,TGCGCCAGCAGCTTGGGGGACTATGGGGATGAAAAACTGTTTTTT,CASSLGDYGDEKLFF
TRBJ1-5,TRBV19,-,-,TGTGCCAGTTCTAAACAGGGCTTAGGCAATCAGCCCCAGCATTTT,CASSKQGLGNQPQHF
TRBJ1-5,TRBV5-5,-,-,TGTGCCAGCAGCCTAGAGTTGTCCCTGTCTTATCAGCCCCAGCATTTT,CASSLELSLSYQPQHF
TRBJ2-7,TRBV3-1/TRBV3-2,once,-,TGTGCCAGCAGCCCCGGGATAACCTACGAGCAGTACTTC,CASSPGITYEQYF
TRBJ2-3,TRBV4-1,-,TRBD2,TGCGCCAGCAGCCAAGTCAGAGCGGGGACCACAGATACGCAGTATTTT,CASSQVRAGTTDTQYF
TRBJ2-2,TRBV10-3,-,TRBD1,TGTGCCATCAGCGCAAATTACAGGGGAACGAACACCGGGGAGCTGTTTTTT,CAISANYRGTNTGELFF
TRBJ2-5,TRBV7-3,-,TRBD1,TGTGCCAGCAGCTTAGCAGGGACAGGGGGCGGCAAAGAGACCCAGTACTTC,CASSLAGTGGGKETQYF
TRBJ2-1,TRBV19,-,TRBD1,TGTGCCAGTAGTGGGACAGGGGGCACCTACAATGAGCAGTTCTTC,CASSGTGGTYNEQFF
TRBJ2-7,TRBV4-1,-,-,TGCGCCAGCAGCCAAAGGGGCTACGAGCAGTACTTC,CASSQRGYEQYF
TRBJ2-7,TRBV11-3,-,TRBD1,TGTGCCAGCAGCTTAGGGACAGGGCGCGAGCAGTACTTC,CASSLGTGREQYF
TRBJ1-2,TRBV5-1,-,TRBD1,TGCGCCAGCAGTACAGTAGGGACAGGGGTTTTAAAGAACTATGGCTACACCTTC,CASSTVGTGVLKNYGYTF
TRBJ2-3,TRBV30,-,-,TGTGCCTGGAGTGTACTTGGGGGGAGGGGGTTACGCACAGATACGCAGTATTTT,CAWSVLGGRGLRTDTQYF
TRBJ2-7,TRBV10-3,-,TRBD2,TGTGCCATCAGCTCGACTAGCGGGGGAAACCTCTACGAGCAGTACTTC,CAISSTSGGNLYEQYF
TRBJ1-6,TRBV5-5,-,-,TGTGCCAGCAGCTACAGGGTATCGAATTCACCCCTCCACTTT,CASSYRVSNSPLHF